The source of this T cell receptor beta chain is a study of cytomegalovirus exposure and HLA in healthy donors. Findings and caveats of the study: Within a later analysis, the majority of CMV-associated TCR beta chains appeared HLA-restricted. In a later analysis, parvovirus B19, influenza, CMV and Epstein-Barr virus appeared linked to several top co-occurrence clusters.

The PCR was carried out with 60 Vbeta primers and 13 Jbeta primers. Generated by immunoSEQ multiplex PCR, the TCRdb table keeps only in-frame clones and is missing some. The sample lists 80,000 or so clones, 75% to 85% seen once, with around 3.1% in the top ten. About this clone itself: Its antigen is unidentified.

The receptor was isolated from a man aged 45-60 years in good health and CMV-seropositive. The specimen sequenced was PBMCs.

The CDR3, as DNA: TGCGCCAGCAGCTTGGCCACAGCGGGAGCTGACGAGCAGTACTTC. Translated: CASSLATAGADEQYF. The J gene is TRBJ2-7, the V gene TRBV5-1, with 8 nucleotides matching TRBD2. The CDR3 is made up of 15 amino acids. The V segment lost 0 bases and the J segment 5 bases; nucleotides outside the gene matches: 7. In germline, CDR1 is SGHRS, CDR2 YFSETQ.